There are a few counts of the clone carrying this T cell receptor beta chain. What it recognizes is unknown. Amplified regions were TCR beta CDR3 sequences from RNA transcripts. In the first-round RT-PCR of the TCR CDR3, the HTBI primer set was used. TCRdb re-called the multiplex PCR reads with MiXCR, one entry per CDR3 protein. The sample lists more than 350,000 distinct CDR3 sequences; around 15% were seen once. Clinical symptoms, serum thyroxine and TRAb, thyroid ultrasound and orbital computed tomography together formed the diagnostic basis. PBMCs were sourced from about 10 ml fresh peripheral blood. The data are from a study of T cells in Graves' hyperthyroidism and ophthalmopathy. Study-level points and caveats: The model forecast ophthalmopathy, anticipating it by a median around 6.9 months before onset. Blood also showed most of the thyroid clonotypes that were expanded above 0.001.

The clonotype comes from a young woman with Graves' ophthalmopathy. Material for sequencing was blood.

CDR3 coding DNA: TGTGCCACCAGTGATCCGCCCGAGGCTTTCTTT. Translated: CATSDPPEAFF. This chain uses TRBV24-1 with TRBJ1-1; D ambiguous. The germline V and J ends were trimmed by 3 bases and 11 bases, with 9 bases remaining between them. The germline V gene encodes CDR1 KGHDR and CDR2 SFDVKD. There are 11 residues in the CDR3.